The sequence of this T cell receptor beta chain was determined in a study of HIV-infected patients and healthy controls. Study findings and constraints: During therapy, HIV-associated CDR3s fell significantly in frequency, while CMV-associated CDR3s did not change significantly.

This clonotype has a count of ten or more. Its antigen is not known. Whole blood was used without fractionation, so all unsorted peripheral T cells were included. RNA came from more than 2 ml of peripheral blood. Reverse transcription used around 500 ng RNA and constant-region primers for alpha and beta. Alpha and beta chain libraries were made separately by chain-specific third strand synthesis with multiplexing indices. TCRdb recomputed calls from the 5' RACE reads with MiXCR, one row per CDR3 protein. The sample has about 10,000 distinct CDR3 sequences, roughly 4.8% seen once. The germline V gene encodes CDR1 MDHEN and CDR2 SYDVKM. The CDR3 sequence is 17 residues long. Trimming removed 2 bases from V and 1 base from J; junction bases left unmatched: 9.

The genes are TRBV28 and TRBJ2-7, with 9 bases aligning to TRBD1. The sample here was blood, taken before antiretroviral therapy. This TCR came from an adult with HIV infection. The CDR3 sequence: CASSLLSGQGTSYEQYF. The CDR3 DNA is TGTGCCAGCAGTTTACTCTCGGGACAGGGAACTTCCTACGAGCAGTACTTC.